This TCR beta chain was captured by sequencing in a study of blood T cells in healthy people across ages. Study conclusions and caveats: Long-lived and aged donors differed, with more naive CD4+ cells and higher diversity in the long-lived.

Primed by a sample-barcoded 5' primer and a J-beta primer mix, a second PCR proceeded for about 7 to 11 cycles. From each sample, at least 2.5 million paired-end reads containing CDR3 were obtained. TCRdb re-derived calls from the 5' RACE reads in MiXCR, one entry per CDR3 protein. The sample yields around 900,000 distinct CDR3 sequences, more than 25% seen once. A minimum of 7 million PBMCs was isolated per sample. This clonotype has ten or more counts. Its antigen is not identified. Trimming shortened V by 1 base and J by 3 bases, and 17 bases separated the two germline ends. The CDR3 has 17 amino acids. Per germline, CDR1 LGHNA and CDR2 YSLEER.

V gene TRBV4-3 combines with J gene TRBJ2-3, with D perhaps TRBD1 (5 bases). This TCR derives from a woman aged 80 or over in good health. The sequencing sample was made of blood. The DNA of the CDR3 is TGCGCCAGCAGCCAAGCAACTGTCAGGGTTACGACAGATACGCAGTATTTT. Translating gives CASSQATVRVTTDTQYF.